This T cell receptor beta chain was profiled in a study of cytomegalovirus exposure and HLA in healthy donors. Findings and limits, study-wide: High sensitivity and specificity were reportedly achieved when the classifier diagnosed cytomegalovirus status. A later analysis linked a missense DCLRE1C variant to TCR beta V- and J-gene trimming.

A note on this clone: Its cognate antigen is unknown.

The primer mix had 60 Vbeta and 13 Jbeta primers. Method: immunoSEQ multiplex PCR; TCRdb's copy keeps in-frame clones and lacks some. This sample has about 110,000 clones; approximately 84% occur once, and the top ten carry about 1.8%. The sequenced material came from PBMCs. The sequence was obtained from a man between 40 and 49 years old in good health and CMV-seronegative.

CDR3 DNA sequence: TGCGCCAGCAGCTTGGGGGACAGGGGACAAGAGACCCAGTACTTC. It encodes CASSLGDRGQETQYF. The chain has TRBV5-1 and TRBJ2-5; 10 bases are shared with TRBD1. This CDR3 region has 15 residues. CDR1 and CDR2 (germline): SGHRS, YFSETQ. V was pared by 0 bases and J by 2 bases, with 1 base of the junction left unmatched.